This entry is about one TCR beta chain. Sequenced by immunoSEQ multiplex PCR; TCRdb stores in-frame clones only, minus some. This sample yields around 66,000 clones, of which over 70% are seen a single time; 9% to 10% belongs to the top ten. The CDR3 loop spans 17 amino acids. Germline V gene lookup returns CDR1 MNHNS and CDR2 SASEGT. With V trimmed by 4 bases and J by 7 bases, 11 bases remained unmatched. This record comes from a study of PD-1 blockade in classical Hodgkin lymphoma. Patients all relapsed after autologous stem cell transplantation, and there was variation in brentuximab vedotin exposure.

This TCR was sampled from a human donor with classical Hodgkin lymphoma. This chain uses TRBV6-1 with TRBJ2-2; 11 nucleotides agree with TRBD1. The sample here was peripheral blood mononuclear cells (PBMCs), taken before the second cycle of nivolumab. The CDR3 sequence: CASSGLPGQGVLGELFF. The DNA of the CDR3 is TGTGCCAGCAGTGGATTACCGGGACAGGGGGTACTCGGGGAGCTGTTTTTT.